The present T cell receptor (beta chain) was sequenced within a study of a mutant IDH1 vaccine in newly diagnosed glioma. Study-level information: First vaccine doses came 4-6 weeks after radiotherapy alone, or with temozolomide cycles. Patients' prior therapy spanned radiotherapy, temozolomide, or both; most underwent both.

V trimming: 3 bases; J trimming: 4 bases; junction bases outside the gene matches: 12. Germline V lookup: CDR1 SGHDT, CDR2 YYEEEE. The CDR3 sequence is 16 residues long. The assay was immunoSEQ multiplex PCR, and TCRdb's table has in-frame clones only and misses some. The table has approximately 76,000 clones, roughly nine tenths seen once. Time point meaning: week 5, during vaccination. It was 300 ug of mutant IDH1 20-mer peptide that made up each vaccine dose, given with topical imiquimod. Notes on this clone: The antigen remains undetermined.

The TCR was taken from a woman aged 50 to 65 with glioma. The source was PBMCs, collected from a glioma patient whose treatment included an IDH1 peptide vaccine. The chain is built from TRBV5-6 and TRBJ1-2; 7 nucleotides line up with TRBD1. For the CDR3, the DNA is TGTGCCAGCAGCTCAGACGGGACAGAAGTTCCCTATGGCTACACCTTC. The encoded protein is CASSSDGTEVPYGYTF.